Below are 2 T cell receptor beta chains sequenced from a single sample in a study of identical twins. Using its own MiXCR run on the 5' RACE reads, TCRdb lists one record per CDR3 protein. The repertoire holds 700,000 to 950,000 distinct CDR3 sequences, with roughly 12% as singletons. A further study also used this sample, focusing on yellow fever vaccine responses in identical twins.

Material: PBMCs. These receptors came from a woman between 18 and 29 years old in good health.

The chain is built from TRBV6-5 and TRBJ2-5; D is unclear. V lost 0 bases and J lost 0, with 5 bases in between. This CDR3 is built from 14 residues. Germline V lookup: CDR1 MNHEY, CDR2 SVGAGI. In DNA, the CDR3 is TGTGCCAGCAGTTACTCCACCCACCAAGAGACCCAGTACTTC. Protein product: CASSYSTHQETQYF.

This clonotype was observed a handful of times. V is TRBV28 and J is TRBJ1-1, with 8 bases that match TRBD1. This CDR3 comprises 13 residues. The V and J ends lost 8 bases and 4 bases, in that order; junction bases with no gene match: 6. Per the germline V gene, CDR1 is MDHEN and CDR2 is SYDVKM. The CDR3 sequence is CASHRGSGTEAFF. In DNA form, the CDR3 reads TGTGCCAGCCACAGGGGGTCGGGCACTGAAGCTTTCTTT.